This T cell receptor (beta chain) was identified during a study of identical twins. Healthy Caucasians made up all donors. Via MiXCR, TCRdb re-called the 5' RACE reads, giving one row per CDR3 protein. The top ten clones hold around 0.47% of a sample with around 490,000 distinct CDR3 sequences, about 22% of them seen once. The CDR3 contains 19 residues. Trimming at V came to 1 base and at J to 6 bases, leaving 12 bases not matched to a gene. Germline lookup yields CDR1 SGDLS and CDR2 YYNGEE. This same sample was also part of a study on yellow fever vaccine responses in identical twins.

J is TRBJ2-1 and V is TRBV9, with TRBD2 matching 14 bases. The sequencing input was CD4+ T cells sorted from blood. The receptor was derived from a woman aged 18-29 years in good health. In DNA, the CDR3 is TGTGCCAGCAGCGTAACGGGACTAGCGGGAGATGGGGTCTCCAATGAGCAGTTCTTC. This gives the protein CASSVTGLAGDGVSNEQFF.